The clone carrying this T cell receptor (beta chain) came up many times. The antigen remains undetermined. The entry originates in a study of HIV-infected patients and healthy controls. Alpha and beta constant-region primers primed reverse transcription of 400 to 650 ng RNA. Separate chain-specific third strand synthesis with multiplexing indices produced the alpha and beta libraries. One primer pair amplified all rearrangements per chain; each cDNA got molecular barcodes. TCRdb re-derived calls from the 5' RACE reads in MiXCR, one entry per CDR3 protein. The sample lists 4,500 to 7,000 distinct CDR3 sequences, about 8.6% seen once, with roughly a quarter in the top ten. V was trimmed by 7 bases and J by 12 bases, leaving 12 bases between them. The CDR3 consists of 10 residues. Germline V gene lookup returns CDR1 SQVTM and CDR2 ANQGSEA. Follow-up blood was drawn about 14 weeks, roughly three months, after antiretroviral therapy began. No cell fractionation was done, so the repertoire covers all unsorted peripheral blood T cells.

Broader study findings: No HLA typing of donors was done in this study.

The rearrangement joins TRBV29-1 to TRBJ1-4; weak D call: TRBD1 (6 bases). The sample here was blood, taken during antiretroviral therapy. The TCR originated in an adult with HIV infection. The CDR3 nucleotides are TGCAGCGCCGAGGGGGACGAACTGTTTTTT. It specifies CSAEGDELFF.